The present entry profiles one T cell receptor beta chain with its context. The antigen remains unidentified. This entry belongs to a study of cytomegalovirus exposure and HLA in healthy donors. V was pared by 2 bases and J by 0 bases, with 7 bases between. The CDR3 runs to 15 residues. The germline V gene encodes CDR1 MNHEY and CDR2 SVGAGI. 60 Vbeta and 13 Jbeta primers were used in PCR. Repertoires were generated with immunoSEQ multiplex PCR, while TCRdb's copy carries only in-frame clones and drops some. This table holds under 80,000 clones, 70% to 80% found once. Notes on the study in general: The records held CMV serostatus as the only immune exposure information.

This chain joins TRBV6-5 and TRBJ1-4; a possible D gene is TRBD1 (5 bases). The clonotype originates from a middle-aged man in good health and CMV-seropositive. The sample consisted of PBMCs. The CDR3 bases are TGTGCCAGCAGTTACGCCAGGGCAACTAATGAAAAACTGTTTTTT. Protein: CASSYARATNEKLFF.